This TCR beta chain was profiled in a study of OX40 agonist ivuxolimab in advanced cancers. Study-level information: Therapy given before enrollment (anti-PD-1, anti-PD-L1 or anti-CTLA-4) was allowed, and roughly 42% had some.

Measured with immunoSEQ multiplex PCR; TCRdb has only the in-frame clones, and not every one. The table shows 100,000 or so clones, with 90% occurring only once. The junction had 12 bases not matched to a gene; V was cut back by 1 base and J by 6 bases. This CDR3 region has 16 residues. Per germline, CDR1 LNHDA and CDR2 SQIVND (reference sequence). The clonotype originates from an adult with an advanced solid tumor such as melanoma, head and neck, liver or kidney cancer. The rearrangement joins TRBV19 to TRBJ2-7; 7 bases agree with TRBD1. Sequencing was performed on CD4+ or CD8+ T cells sorted from blood, taken in a trial of the OX40 agonist ivuxolimab. CDR3: CASSIGGGGPMAEQYF. In nucleotides, the CDR3 is TGTGCCAGTAGTATAGGAGGGGGCGGGCCGATGGCCGAGCAGTACTTC.